One and the same sample provided the 2 T cell receptor beta chains below, sequenced in a study of cytotoxic CD8 clonotypes in ibrutinib-treated CLL. Some clones are missing from TCRdb's copy, which holds only in-frame ones; the method was immunoSEQ multiplex PCR. The sample consists of some 200,000 clones, 55% to 85% of them appearing once. The sample here was PBMCs, taken after 24 months of ibrutinib treatment. All receptors derive from a human donor with chronic lymphocytic leukemia.

This clone was seen only once. This chain links TRBV25-1 with TRBJ1-1; D might be TRBD1 (6 bases). This CDR3 contains 14 residues. Trimming cost V 4 bases and J 5 bases, with 14 bases left between them. The germline CDR1 and CDR2 sequences are MGHDK and SYGVNS. The CDR3 nucleotides read TGTGCCAGCAGTGTATACAGGGATGGAACTGAAGCTTTCTTT. It is translated as CASSVYRDGTEAFF.

This clone has more than one count but fewer than ten. V and J are TRBV7-9 and TRBJ2-7; 7 bases align to TRBD1. Unmatched junction bases numbered 6, after V lost 4 bases and J lost 6 bases. This CDR3 has 13 residues. CDR1 and CDR2 (germline): SEHNR, FQNEAQ (reference sequence). CDR3 amino acids: CASSYTGEGEQYF. DNA for the CDR3: TGTGCCAGCAGCTACACAGGGGAAGGCGAGCAGTACTTC.